This TCR beta chain originates from a study of T cells after yellow fever vaccination. This clonotype was detected a few times. Its antigen is unidentified. V lost 1 base and J lost 4, with 12 bases in between. This CDR3 has 15 residues. Germline V gene lookup returns CDR1 SGHVS and CDR2 FNYEAQ. Each CDR3 protein gets one entry after TCRdb re-called the 5' RACE reads with MiXCR. The sample carries some 300,000 distinct CDR3 sequences, roughly 7.5% recorded once. Study-wide results and limits: It was a weaker secondary response, yet one that peaked faster, at day 5 versus 15. At approximately 95% for CD4 and approximately 88% for CD8, most primary-vaccination clones showed up again after the booster.

This clonotype was sampled from a man aged 18 to 29 who received the YFV17D yellow fever vaccine. Source: PBMCs, taken more than 40 days after the first yellow fever vaccination. The rearrangement uses TRBV7-6 and TRBJ2-3; D is possibly TRBD2 (7 bases). In DNA, the CDR3 is TGTGCCAGCAGCTTAGGCGGCGGGGGCGCAGATACGCAGTATTTT. It specifies CASSLGGGGADTQYF.